This T cell receptor (beta chain) was identified in a study of cytomegalovirus exposure and HLA in healthy donors. The CDR3 is made up of 15 amino acids. Germline lookup yields CDR1 LGHNA and CDR2 YSLEER. Trimming cost V 0 bases and J 1 base, with 9 bases left between them. Overall study results and limits: Prediction of most subjects' HLA-A and HLA-B alleles by TCR beta sequences was reportedly accurate. Rare sequences made up most TCRs, while some public TCRs were found in many donors.

Note on this clone: The antigen remains unidentified.

The PCR used 60 Vbeta and 13 Jbeta primers. The data were produced by immunoSEQ multiplex PCR, yet TCRdb's version contains in-frame clones alone and is incomplete. The table lists around 120,000 clones, 79% of them singletons. The sequence was collected from a man aged 30 to 39 in good health and CMV-seropositive. The sequencing input was PBMCs. The chain employs TRBV4-3 and TRBJ1-1; D unclear. CDR3 bases: TGCGCCAGCAGCCAAGATGTAGGGAGGAACACTGAAGCTTTCTTT. Its translation is CASSQDVGRNTEAFF.